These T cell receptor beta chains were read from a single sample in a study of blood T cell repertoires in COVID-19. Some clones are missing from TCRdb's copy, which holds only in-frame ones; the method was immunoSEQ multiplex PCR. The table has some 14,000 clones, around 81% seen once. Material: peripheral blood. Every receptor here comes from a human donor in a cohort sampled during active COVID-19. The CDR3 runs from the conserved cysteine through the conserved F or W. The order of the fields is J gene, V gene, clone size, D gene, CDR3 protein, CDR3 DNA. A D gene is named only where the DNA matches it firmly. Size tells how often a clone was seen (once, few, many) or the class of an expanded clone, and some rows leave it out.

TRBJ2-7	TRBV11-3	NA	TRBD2	CASSLDGGSGGFEQYF	TGTGCCAGCAGCTTAGATGGAGGGAGCGGGGGGTTCGAGCAGTACTTC
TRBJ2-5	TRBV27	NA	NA	CASSLKLAQWETQYF	TGTGCCAGCAGTTTAAAACTAGCTCAATGGGAGACCCAGTACTTC
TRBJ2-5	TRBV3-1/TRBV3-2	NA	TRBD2	CASSHQTSGVWETQYF	TGTGCCAGCAGCCATCAGACTAGCGGGGTATGGGAGACCCAGTACTTC
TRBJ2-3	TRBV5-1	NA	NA	CASSFQGWGDTQYF	TGCGCCAGCAGCTTCCAGGGGTGGGGGGATACGCAGTATTTT
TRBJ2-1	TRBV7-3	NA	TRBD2	CASRPHPTGTSGNEQFF	TGTGCCAGCAGACCTCATCCCACCGGGACTAGCGGCAATGAGCAGTTCTTC
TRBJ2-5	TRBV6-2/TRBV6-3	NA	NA	CASSYARSSQETQYF	TGTGCCAGCAGTTACGCACGATCTAGCCAAGAGACCCAGTACTTC
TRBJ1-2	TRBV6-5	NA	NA	CASAGVSRDYGYTF	TGTGCCAGCGCCGGGGTATCTCGGGACTATGGCTACACCTTC
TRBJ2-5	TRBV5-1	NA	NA	CASSSQVPQETQYF	TGCGCCAGCAGCTCACAGGTTCCTCAAGAGACCCAGTACTTC
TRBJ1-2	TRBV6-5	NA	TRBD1	CASSYDRGRSYTF	TGTGCCAGCAGCTATGACAGGGGTCGGAGCTACACCTTC
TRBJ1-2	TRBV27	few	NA	CASSPRGGNGYTF	TGTGCCAGCAGTCCTAGGGGAGGAAATGGCTACACCTTC
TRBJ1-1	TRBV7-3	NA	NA	CASSFHRYPNTEAFF	TGTGCCAGCAGCTTCCACAGGTACCCGAACACTGAAGCTTTCTTT
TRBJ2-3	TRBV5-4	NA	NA	CASSQTGTGDPDTQYF	TGTGCCAGCAGCCAAACCGGGACTGGGGACCCAGATACGCAGTATTTT
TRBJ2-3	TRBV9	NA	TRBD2	CASSVDGVRGADTQYF	TGTGCCAGCAGCGTAGATGGGGTTCGGGGGGCAGATACGCAGTATTTT
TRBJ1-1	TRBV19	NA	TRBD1	CASSILDRAPEAFF	TGTGCCAGTAGTATATTAGACAGGGCCCCTGAAGCTTTCTTT
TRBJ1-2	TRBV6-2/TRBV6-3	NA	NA	CASSYSSAARYTF	TGTGCCAGCAGTTACTCGAGTGCGGCACGCTACACCTTC
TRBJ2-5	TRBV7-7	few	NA	CASSFGGREETQYF	TGTGCTAGCAGCTTCGGGGGGCGCGAAGAGACCCAGTACTTC
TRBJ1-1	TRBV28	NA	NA	CASRESRADTEAFF	TGTGCCAGCCGCGAGAGCAGGGCGGACACTGAAGCTTTCTTT
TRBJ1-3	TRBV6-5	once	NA	CASRIDSGNTIYF	TGTGCCAGCAGAATAGACTCTGGAAACACCATATATTTT
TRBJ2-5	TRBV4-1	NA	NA	CASSPRKLAYQETQYF	TGCGCCAGCAGCCCCCGAAAGTTGGCCTACCAAGAGACCCAGTACTTC
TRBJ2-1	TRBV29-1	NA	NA	CSVAHRVNNEQFF	TGCAGCGTTGCCCACAGGGTCAACAATGAGCAGTTCTTC
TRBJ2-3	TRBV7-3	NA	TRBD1	CASSTTGGFSTDTQYF	TGTGCCAGCAGCACCACAGGGGGCTTTAGCACAGATACGCAGTATTTT
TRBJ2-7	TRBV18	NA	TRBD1	CASSPGTGSLGHEQYF	TGTGCCAGCTCACCAGGGACAGGGTCGTTGGGTCACGAGCAGTACTTC
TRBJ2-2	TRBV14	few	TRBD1	CASSQGGQITGELFF	TGTGCCAGCAGCCAAGGGGGACAGATCACCGGGGAGCTGTTTTTT
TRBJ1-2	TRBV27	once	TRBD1	CASTTGTGFYGYTF	TGTGCCAGCACCACCGGGACAGGTTTCTATGGCTACACCTTC
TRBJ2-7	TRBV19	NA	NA	CASSMDLGATSYEQYF	TGTGCCAGTAGTATGGATCTGGGAGCGACGTCCTACGAGCAGTACTTC
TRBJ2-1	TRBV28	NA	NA	CASSSRQDFYNEQFF	TGTGCCAGCAGTTCACGACAGGACTTCTACAATGAGCAGTTCTTC
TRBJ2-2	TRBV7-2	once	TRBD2	CASTRLAGNTGELFF	TGTGCCAGCACCAGACTAGCGGGAAACACCGGGGAGCTGTTTTTT